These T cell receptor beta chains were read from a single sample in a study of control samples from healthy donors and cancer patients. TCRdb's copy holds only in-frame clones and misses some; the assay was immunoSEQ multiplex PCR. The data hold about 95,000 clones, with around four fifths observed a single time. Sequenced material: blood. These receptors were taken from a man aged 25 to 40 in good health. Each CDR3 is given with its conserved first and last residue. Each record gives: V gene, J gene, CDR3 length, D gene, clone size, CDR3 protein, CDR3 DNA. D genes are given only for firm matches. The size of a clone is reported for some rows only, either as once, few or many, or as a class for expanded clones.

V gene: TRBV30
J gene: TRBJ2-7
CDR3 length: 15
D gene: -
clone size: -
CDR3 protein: CAWSRLPDRNYEQYF
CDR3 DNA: TGTGCCTGGAGTCGCCTACCTGACCGAAACTACGAGCAGTACTTC

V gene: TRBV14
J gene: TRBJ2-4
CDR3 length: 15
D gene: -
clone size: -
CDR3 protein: CASSQEGGMLNIQYF
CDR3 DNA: TGTGCCAGCAGCCAAGAAGGGGGGATGTTAAACATTCAGTACTTC

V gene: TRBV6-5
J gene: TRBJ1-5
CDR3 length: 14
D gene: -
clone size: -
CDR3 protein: CASSVGQYNQPQHF
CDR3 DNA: TGTGCCAGCAGCGTGGGGCAGTACAATCAGCCCCAGCATTTT

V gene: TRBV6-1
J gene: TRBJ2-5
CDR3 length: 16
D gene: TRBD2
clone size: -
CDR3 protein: CASSEGTSSFQETQYF
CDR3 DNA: TGTGCCAGCAGTGAGGGGACTAGCTCATTCCAAGAGACCCAGTACTTC

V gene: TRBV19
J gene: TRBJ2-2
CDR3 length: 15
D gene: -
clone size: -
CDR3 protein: CASNEPRGRTGELFF
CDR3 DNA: TGTGCCAGTAACGAACCACGGGGACGGACCGGGGAGCTGTTTTTT

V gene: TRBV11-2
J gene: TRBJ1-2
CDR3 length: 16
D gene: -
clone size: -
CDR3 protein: CASSPTGPGFNYGYTF
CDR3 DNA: TGTGCCAGCAGCCCTACCGGCCCGGGTTTCAACTATGGCTACACCTTC

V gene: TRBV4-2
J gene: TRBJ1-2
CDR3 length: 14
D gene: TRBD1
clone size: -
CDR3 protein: CASTRDRESDGYTF
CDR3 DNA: TGTGCCAGCACCCGGGACAGGGAATCGGATGGCTACACCTTC

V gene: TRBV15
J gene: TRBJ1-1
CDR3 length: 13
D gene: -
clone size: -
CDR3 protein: CATSRVRNTEAFF
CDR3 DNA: TGTGCCACCAGCAGAGTCAGAAACACTGAAGCTTTCTTT

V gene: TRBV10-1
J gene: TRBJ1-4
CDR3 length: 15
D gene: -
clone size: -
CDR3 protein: CASSESGAGEEKLFF
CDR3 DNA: TGCGCCAGCAGTGAATCCGGGGCAGGGGAAGAAAAACTGTTTTTT

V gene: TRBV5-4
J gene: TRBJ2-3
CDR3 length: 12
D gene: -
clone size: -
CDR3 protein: CASSLSTDTQYF
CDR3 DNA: TGTGCCAGCAGCTTAAGCACAGATACGCAGTATTTT

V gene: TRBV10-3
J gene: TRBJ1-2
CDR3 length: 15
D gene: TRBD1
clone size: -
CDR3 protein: CAISETTGGNYGYTF
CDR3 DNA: TGTGCCATCAGTGAGACGACAGGGGGCAACTATGGCTACACCTTC

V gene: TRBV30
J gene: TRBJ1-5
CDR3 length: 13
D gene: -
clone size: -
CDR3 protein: CAWSSGRNQPQHF
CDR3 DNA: TGTGCCTGGAGCTCGGGACGGAATCAGCCCCAGCATTTT

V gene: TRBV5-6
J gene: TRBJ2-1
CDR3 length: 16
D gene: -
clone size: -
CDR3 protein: CASSSVQRAHYNEQFF
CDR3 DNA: TGTGCCAGCAGCTCGGTCCAGCGGGCACACTACAATGAGCAGTTCTTC

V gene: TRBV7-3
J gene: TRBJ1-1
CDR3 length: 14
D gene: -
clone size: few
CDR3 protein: CASSLSSVAEEAFF
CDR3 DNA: TGTGCCAGCAGCTTGAGCTCTGTGGCGGAAGAAGCTTTCTTT

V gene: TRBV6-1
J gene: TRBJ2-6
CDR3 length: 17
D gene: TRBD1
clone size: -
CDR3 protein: CASSEATGGGGANVLTF
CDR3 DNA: TGTGCCAGCAGTGAAGCCACAGGGGGCGGTGGGGCCAACGTCCTGACTTTC

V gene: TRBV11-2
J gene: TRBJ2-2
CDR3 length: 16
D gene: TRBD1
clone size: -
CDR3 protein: CASSPRGTGNTGELFF
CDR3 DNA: TGTGCCAGCAGCCCCCGAGGGACAGGGAACACCGGGGAGCTGTTTTTT

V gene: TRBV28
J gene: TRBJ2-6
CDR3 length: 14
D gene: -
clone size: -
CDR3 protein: CASSLHSGANVLTF
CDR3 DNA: TGTGCCAGCAGTTTACACTCTGGGGCCAACGTCCTGACTTTC

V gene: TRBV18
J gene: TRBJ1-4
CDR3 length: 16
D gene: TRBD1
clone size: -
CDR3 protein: CASSPLRGQGGEKLFF
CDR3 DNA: TGTGCCAGCTCACCACTTCGCGGACAGGGAGGCGAAAAACTGTTTTTT

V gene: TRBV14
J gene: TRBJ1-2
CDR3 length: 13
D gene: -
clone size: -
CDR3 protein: CASSQVPQGGYTF
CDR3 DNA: TGTGCCAGCAGCCAAGTCCCCCAGGGAGGCTACACCTTC

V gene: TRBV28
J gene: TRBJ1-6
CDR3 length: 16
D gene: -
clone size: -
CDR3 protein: CASSLLSGSNNSPLHF
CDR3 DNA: TGTGCCAGCAGTTTATTAAGTGGATCCAATAATTCACCCCTCCACTTT

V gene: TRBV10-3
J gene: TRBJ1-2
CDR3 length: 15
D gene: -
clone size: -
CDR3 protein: CAISESAGTNYGYTF
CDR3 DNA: TGTGCCATCAGTGAGTCTGCGGGGACGAACTATGGCTACACCTTC

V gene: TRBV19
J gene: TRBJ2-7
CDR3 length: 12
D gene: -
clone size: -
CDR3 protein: CASSIHGGEQYF
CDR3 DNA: TGTGCCAGTAGTATCCATGGCGGCGAGCAGTACTTC

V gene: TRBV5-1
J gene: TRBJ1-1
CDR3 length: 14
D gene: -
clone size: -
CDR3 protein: CASSTGPTNTEAFF
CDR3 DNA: TGCGCCAGCAGCACGGGACCGACGAACACTGAAGCTTTCTTT

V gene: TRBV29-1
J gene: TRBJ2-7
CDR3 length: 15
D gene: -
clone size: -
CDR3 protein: CSVGASSLSSYEQYF
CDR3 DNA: TGCAGCGTTGGGGCTAGCAGTCTTAGCTCCTACGAGCAGTACTTC

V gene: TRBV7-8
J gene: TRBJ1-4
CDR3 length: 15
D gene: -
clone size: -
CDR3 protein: CASSPNRVTGEKLFF
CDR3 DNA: TGTGCCAGCAGCCCCAACAGGGTAACAGGTGAAAAACTGTTTTTT

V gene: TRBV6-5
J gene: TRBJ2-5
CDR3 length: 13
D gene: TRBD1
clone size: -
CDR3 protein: CASSSTGEETQYF
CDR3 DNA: TGTGCCAGCAGCTCTACAGGGGAAGAGACCCAGTACTTC

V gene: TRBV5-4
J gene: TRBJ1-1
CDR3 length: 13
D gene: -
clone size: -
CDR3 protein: CASSLGMNTEAFF
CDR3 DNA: TGTGCCAGCAGCTTAGGAATGAACACTGAAGCTTTCTTT

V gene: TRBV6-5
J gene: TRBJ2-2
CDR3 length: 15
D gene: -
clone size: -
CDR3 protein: CASRGTLPNTGELFF
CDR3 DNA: TGTGCCAGCAGAGGGACTCTTCCGAACACCGGGGAGCTGTTTTTT

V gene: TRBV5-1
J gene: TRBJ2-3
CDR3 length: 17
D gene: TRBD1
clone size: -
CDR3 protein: CASSSDQGVVVSDTQYF
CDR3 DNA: TGCGCCAGCAGCTCAGATCAGGGGGTTGTCGTCTCAGATACGCAGTATTTT

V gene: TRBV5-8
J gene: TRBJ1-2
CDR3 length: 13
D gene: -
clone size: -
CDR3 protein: CASSPTRGAGYTF
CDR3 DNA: TGTGCCAGCAGCCCCACCCGGGGGGCGGGCTACACCTTC

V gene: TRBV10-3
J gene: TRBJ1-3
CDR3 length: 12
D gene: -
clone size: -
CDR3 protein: CAISDQGNTIYF
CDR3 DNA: TGTGCCATCAGTGATCAGGGAAACACCATATATTTT

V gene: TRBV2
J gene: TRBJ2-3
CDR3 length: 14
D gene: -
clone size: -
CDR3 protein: CASGGRQGRDTQYF
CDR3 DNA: TGTGCCAGCGGAGGGCGACAGGGTCGGGATACGCAGTATTTT

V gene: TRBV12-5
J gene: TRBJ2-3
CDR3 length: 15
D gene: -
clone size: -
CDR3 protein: CASGAPAGHTDTQYF
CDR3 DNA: TGTGCTAGTGGTGCCCCGGCGGGACACACAGATACGCAGTATTTT

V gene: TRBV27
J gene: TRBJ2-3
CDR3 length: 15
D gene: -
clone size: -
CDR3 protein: CASSSPSSSTDTQYF
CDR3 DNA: TGTGCCAGCAGTTCCCCGAGCTCTTCCACAGATACGCAGTATTTT

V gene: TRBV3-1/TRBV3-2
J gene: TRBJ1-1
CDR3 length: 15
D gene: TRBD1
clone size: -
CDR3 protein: CASSQSDRGDTEAFF
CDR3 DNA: TGTGCCAGCAGCCAATCGGACAGGGGTGACACTGAAGCTTTCTTT

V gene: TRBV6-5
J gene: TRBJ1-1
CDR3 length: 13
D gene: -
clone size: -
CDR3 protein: CASRPNMNTEAFF
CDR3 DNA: TGTGCCAGTCGACCGAACATGAACACTGAAGCTTTCTTT

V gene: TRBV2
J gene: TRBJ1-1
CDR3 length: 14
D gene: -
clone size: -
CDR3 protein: CASNQGTLNTEAFF
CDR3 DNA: TGTGCCAGCAACCAGGGGACACTGAACACTGAAGCTTTCTTT

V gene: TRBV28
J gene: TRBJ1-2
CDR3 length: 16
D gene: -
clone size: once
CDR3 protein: CASTIAGTPNNYGYTF
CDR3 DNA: TGTGCCAGCACAATTGCCGGGACACCTAATAACTATGGCTACACCTTC

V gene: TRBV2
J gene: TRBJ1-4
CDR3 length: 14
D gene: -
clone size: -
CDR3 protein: CASREVGMSEKLFF
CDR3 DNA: TGTGCCAGCAGGGAAGTCGGAATGTCTGAAAAACTGTTTTTT

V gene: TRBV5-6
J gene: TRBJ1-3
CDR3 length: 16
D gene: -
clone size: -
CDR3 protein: CASSLGLWGSGNTIYF
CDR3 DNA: TGTGCCAGCAGCTTGGGTCTATGGGGGTCCGGAAACACCATATATTTT

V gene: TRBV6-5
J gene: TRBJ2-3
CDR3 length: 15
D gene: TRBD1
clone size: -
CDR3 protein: CASSYRGQTTDTQYF
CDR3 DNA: TGTGCCAGCAGTTACCGGGGACAGACCACAGATACGCAGTATTTT

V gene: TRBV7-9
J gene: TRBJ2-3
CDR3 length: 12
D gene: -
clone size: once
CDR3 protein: CASSLEGGLQYF
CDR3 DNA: TGTGCCAGCAGCCTGGAGGGGGGGTTGCAGTATTTT

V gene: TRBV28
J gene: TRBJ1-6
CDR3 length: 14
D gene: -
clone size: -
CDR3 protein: CASSSLANNSPLHF
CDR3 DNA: TGTGCCAGCAGCTCTCTAGCTAATAATTCACCCCTCCACTTT

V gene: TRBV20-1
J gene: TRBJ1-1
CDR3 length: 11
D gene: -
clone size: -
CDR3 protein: CSARSQGEAFF
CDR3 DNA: TGCAGTGCTAGAAGCCAGGGGGAAGCTTTCTTT

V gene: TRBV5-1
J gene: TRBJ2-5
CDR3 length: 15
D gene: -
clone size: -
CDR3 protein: CASSLGGQIQETQYF
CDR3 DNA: TGCGCCAGCAGCTTGGGGGGGCAGATACAAGAGACCCAGTACTTC

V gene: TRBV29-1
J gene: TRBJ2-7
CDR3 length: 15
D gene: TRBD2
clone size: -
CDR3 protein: CSVDGGVGIAYEQYF
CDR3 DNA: TGCAGCGTTGATGGGGGGGTAGGGATCGCCTACGAGCAGTACTTC

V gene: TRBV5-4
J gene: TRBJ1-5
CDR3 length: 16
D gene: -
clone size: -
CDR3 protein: CASSLDGGQANQPQHF
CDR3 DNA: TGTGCCAGCAGCTTGGACGGGGGGCAAGCTAATCAGCCCCAGCATTTT

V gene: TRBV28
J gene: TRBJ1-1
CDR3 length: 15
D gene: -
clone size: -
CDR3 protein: CASRRSGEMNTEAFF
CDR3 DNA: TGTGCCAGCAGGCGCTCGGGGGAGATGAACACTGAAGCTTTCTTT

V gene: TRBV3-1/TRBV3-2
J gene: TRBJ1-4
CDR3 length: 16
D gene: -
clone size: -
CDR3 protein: CASSRGTRGDPQKLFF
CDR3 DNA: TGTGCCAGCAGCCGAGGGACGCGCGGGGATCCCCAAAAACTGTTTTTT

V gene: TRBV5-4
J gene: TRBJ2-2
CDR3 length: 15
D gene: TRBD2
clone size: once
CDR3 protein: CASSWGGSRAGELFF
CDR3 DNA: TGTGCCAGCAGCTGGGGGGGTAGTCGGGCCGGGGAGCTGTTTTTT

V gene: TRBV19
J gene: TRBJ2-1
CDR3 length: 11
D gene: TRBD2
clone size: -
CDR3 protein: CASSVAGEQFF
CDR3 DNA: TGTGCCAGTAGTGTAGCGGGGGAGCAGTTCTTC

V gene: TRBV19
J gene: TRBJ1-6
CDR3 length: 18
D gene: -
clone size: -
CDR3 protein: CASSITTVGDVWNSPLHF
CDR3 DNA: TGTGCCAGTAGTATAACTACAGTTGGGGATGTATGGAATTCACCCCTCCACTTT

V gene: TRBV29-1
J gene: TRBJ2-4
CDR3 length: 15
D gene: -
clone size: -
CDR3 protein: CSVEVLGLAKNIQYF
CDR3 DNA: TGCAGCGTTGAAGTTCTAGGACTAGCCAAAAACATTCAGTACTTC

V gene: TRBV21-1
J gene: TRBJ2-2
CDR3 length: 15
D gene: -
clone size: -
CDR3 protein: CASRKSRGGSGELFF
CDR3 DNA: TGTGCCAGCAGAAAAAGCCGGGGGGGCTCCGGGGAGCTGTTTTTT

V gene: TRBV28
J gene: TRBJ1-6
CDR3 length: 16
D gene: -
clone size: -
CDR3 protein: CASSLGADLYNSPLHF
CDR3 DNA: TGTGCCAGCAGTTTAGGGGCTGATTTATATAATTCACCCCTCCACTTT

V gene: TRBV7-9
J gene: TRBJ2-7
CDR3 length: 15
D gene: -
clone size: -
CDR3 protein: CASSLIQGGLYEQYF
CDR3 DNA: TGTGCCAGCAGCTTAATCCAAGGGGGACTTTACGAGCAGTACTTC

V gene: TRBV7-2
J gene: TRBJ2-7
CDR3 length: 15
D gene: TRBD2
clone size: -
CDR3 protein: CASSLRAGGIYEQYF
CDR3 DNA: TGTGCCAGCAGCTTAAGAGCCGGGGGGATATACGAGCAGTACTTC